This record looks at one T cell receptor beta chain sequence and its context. Its specificity is unknown. Repertoires were generated with immunoSEQ multiplex PCR, while TCRdb's copy carries only in-frame clones and drops some. In the table there are roughly 150,000 clones, over 80% of which are singletons. The source of the sample is a study of T cell responses to AZD1222 COVID-19 vaccine. This CDR3 region has 13 residues. Germline CDR1 and CDR2: SGHDT and YYEEEE. The V and J ends lost 2 bases and 5 bases respectively, with 10 bases between them. Study-wide results and limits: Researchers report vaccine-associated CD4 TCRs spanning spike, with dominance at 160-218 and 743-854.

The receptor comes from an adult who received the AZD1222 COVID-19 vaccine. The rearrangement uses TRBV5-6 and TRBJ2-5, with D perhaps TRBD1 (5 bases). Sequencing used peripheral blood, obtained 28 days after the second AZD1222 dose. The CDR3 coding sequence is TGTGCCAGCAGCTTAGGGGTTGGGGAGACCCAGTACTTC. Translating gives CASSLGVGETQYF. Together with reference TRBV5-6 and TRBJ2-5, the CDR3 gives the full variable domain: DAGVTQSPTHLIKTRGQQVTLRCSPKSGHDTVSWYQQALGQGPQFIFQYYEEEERQRGNFPDRFSGHQFPNYSSELNVNALLLGDSALYLCASSLGVGETQYFGPGTRLLVL.